Listed below are T cell receptor beta chains from one sample, sequenced in a study of T cell repertoires in urothelial bladder cancer. Sequencing used immunoSEQ multiplex PCR; TCRdb keeps in-frame clones, though not all of them. Here the sample spans around 2,500 clones, around 76% being singletons. The sequencing sample was made of tumor-infiltrating cells from bladder cancer. These receptors originate from a human donor with urothelial carcinoma. CDR3s include the opening cysteine and the closing phenylalanine or tryptophan. The order of the fields is CDR3 DNA, CDR3 protein, J gene, D gene, CDR3 length, clone size, V gene. A D gene is named only where the DNA matches it firmly. Expanded clones get a size class; other rows say once, few or many, or leave the size out.

TGCAGCGCTGACCCCTCGGAGAATGAGCAGTTCTTC,CSADPSENEQFF,TRBJ2-1,.,12,.,TRBV29-1
TGCGCCAGCAGTCTAGGGACAGGGAGTAAGTCCGGGGAGCTGTTTTTT,CASSLGTGSKSGELFF,TRBJ2-2,TRBD1,16,.,TRBV23-1
TGTGCCAGCAGCGTAGTAGCCTCACCCGCGAACACCGGGGAGCTGTTTTTT,CASSVVASPANTGELFF,TRBJ2-2,.,17,.,TRBV9
TGTGCGGAGGGCGGGGTGCCCTCCTACAATGAGCAGTTCTTC,CAEGGVPSYNEQFF,TRBJ2-1,.,14,.,TRBV30
TGTGCCAGCAGTACGCTCCTCTCCTACGAGCAGTACTTC,CASSTLLSYEQYF,TRBJ2-7,.,13,.,TRBV6-6
TGCGCCAGCAGCTTAGCCAACGTGGGGAATGAGCAGTTCTTC,CASSLANVGNEQFF,TRBJ2-1,.,14,.,TRBV5-1
TGTGCCAGCAGCCCGGGACAGGGAAACACCATATATTTT,CASSPGQGNTIYF,TRBJ1-3,TRBD1,13,.,TRBV6-5
TGCGCCAGCAGCCAAGGGACTGTAGTCAATACGCAGTATTTT,CASSQGTVVNTQYF,TRBJ2-3,.,14,large,TRBV4-1
TGTGCCAGCAGTTCCCCTCGAGCGGGGGGCAAAGAGACCCAGTACTTC,CASSSPRAGGKETQYF,TRBJ2-5,TRBD2,16,once,TRBV27